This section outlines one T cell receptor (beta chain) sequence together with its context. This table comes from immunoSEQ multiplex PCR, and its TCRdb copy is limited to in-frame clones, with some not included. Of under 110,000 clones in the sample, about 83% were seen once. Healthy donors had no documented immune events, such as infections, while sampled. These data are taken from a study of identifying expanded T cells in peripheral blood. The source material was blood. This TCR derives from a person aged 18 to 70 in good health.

The CDR3 loop is CASRLQGGSYEQYF. DNA for the CDR3: TGTGCCAGTCGCCTCCAGGGAGGGTCCTACGAGCAGTACTTC. The chain employs TRBV19 and TRBJ2-7; TRBD2 matches at 7 bases. The CDR3 consists of 14 residues. V shed 8 bases and J 1 base; nucleotides not matched to a gene: 8. Germline CDR1 and CDR2: LNHDA and SQIVND (reference sequence).